A single sample gave rise to the 20 T cell receptor beta chains below, sequenced in a study of OX40 agonist ivuxolimab in advanced cancers. Sequenced by immunoSEQ multiplex PCR; TCRdb stores in-frame clones only, minus some. This sample has approximately 100,000 clones, with around 82% found just once. The sequenced sample was CD4+ or CD8+ T cells sorted from blood, obtained in a trial of the OX40 agonist ivuxolimab. These receptors all stem from an adult with an advanced solid tumor such as melanoma, head and neck, liver or kidney cancer.

This clone has just a few counts. The chain is built from TRBV5-6 and TRBJ1-5, with D unclear. Germline lookup yields CDR1 SGHDT and CDR2 YYEEEE. The CDR3 length is 13 residues. Trimming cost V 1 base and J 7 bases, with 9 bases left between them. The CDR3 DNA is TGTGCCAGCAGCTTGTACCTAAGGCAGCCCCAGCATTTT. This gives the protein CASSLYLRQPQHF.

The chain recombines TRBV6-1 with TRBJ2-3; 7 bases are shared with TRBD2. The CDR3 totals 14 residues. Germline values: CDR1 MNHNS, CDR2 SASEGT. The V gene end was trimmed by 8 bases and the J gene end by 0 bases; junction bases not matched to a gene: 5. The CDR3 DNA follows: TGTGCCAGCCCTCTCGGGGGGAGCACAGATACGCAGTATTTT. Translation: CASPLGGSTDTQYF.

The chain links TRBV9 to TRBJ1-2, with D perhaps matching TRBD1 (6 bases). This CDR3 is 15 amino acids long. Germline CDR1 and CDR2: SGDLS and YYNGEE. Trimming stripped 3 bases from V and 7 bases from J, with 19 bases between. DNA for the CDR3: TGTGCCAGCAGCGGGACCAGGGGAACAGAGGGTGGCTACACCTTC. It translates to CASSGTRGTEGGYTF.

The chain employs TRBV7-9 and TRBJ2-7, with D unclear. V was pared by 3 bases and J by 2 bases, with 8 bases between. Germline CDR1 reads SEHNR; CDR2 reads FQNEAQ (reference sequence). This CDR3 spans 13 amino acids. In DNA form, the CDR3 reads TGTGCCAGCAGCTTCGACAACGCCTACGAGCAGTACTTC. Its protein is CASSFDNAYEQYF.

CDR3 nucleotide sequence: TGTGCCACCAGCAGAGATCGTCCCACTGAAGCTTTCTTT. This sequence encodes CATSRDRPTEAFF. The chain couples TRBV15 to TRBJ1-1; D unresolved. CDR3 size: 13 residues. V was cut by 0 bases and J by 4 bases, with 6 bases left in between. Germline CDR1 and CDR2: LNHNV and YYDKDF (reference sequence).

V and J are TRBV28 and TRBJ2-2, with D perhaps matching TRBD2 (5 bases). Trimming stripped 5 bases from V and 7 bases from J, with 14 bases between. Germline CDR1 reads MDHEN; CDR2 reads SYDVKM. This CDR3 is built from 14 residues. The CDR3 region is CASSPPLRGGELFF. CDR3 nucleotide sequence: TGTGCCAGCAGTCCCCCCCTTCGGGGCGGGGAGCTGTTTTTT.

This chain links TRBV18 with TRBJ2-1, with TRBD2 as a possible D gene (6 bases). Per germline, CDR1 KGHSH and CDR2 LQKENI. Trimming left V 6 bases short and J 8 bases short, with 20 bases between. There are 15 residues in the CDR3. The CDR3 DNA follows: TGTGCCAGCTCCGGGACTGGGCGCATTAGGCATGAGCAGTTCTTC. Translated, it gives CASSGTGRIRHEQFF. The variable domain in full, completed from reference TRBV18 and TRBJ2-1, reads NAGVMQNPRHLVRRRGQEARLRCSPMKGHSHVYWYRQLPEEGLKFMVYLQKENIIDESGMPKERFSAEFPKEGPSILRIQQVVRGDSAAYFCASSGTGRIRHEQFFGPGTRLTVL.

This clone was picked up one time. CDR3: CASSLPGVQSPLHF. The DNA for the CDR3 is TGTGCCAGCAGTTTGCCAGGGGTACAGTCACCCCTCCACTTT. This rearrangement joins TRBV28 to TRBJ1-6; D may be TRBD1 (6 bases). CDR1 is MDHEN, CDR2 SYDVKM, per germline. CDR3 size: 14 residues. The ends were cut back, 3 bases at V and 10 bases at J, with 13 bases in the middle.

This chain connects TRBV28 to TRBJ2-1; 11 bases are a match to TRBD1. V dropped 7 bases and J dropped 5; count of bases not matched to a gene: 10. The germline gives CDR1 MDHEN, CDR2 SYDVKM. The CDR3 is made up of 16 amino acids. CDR3 nucleotides: TGTGCCAGCAACTCGATAGGACAGGGGGCTGACAATGAGCAGTTCTTC. This codes for CASNSIGQGADNEQFF.

V and J are TRBV28 and TRBJ2-2; D possibly corresponds to TRBD2 (5 bases). Trimming left V 3 bases short and J 5 bases short, with 16 bases between. The germline V gene encodes CDR1 MDHEN and CDR2 SYDVKM. There are 16 residues in the CDR3. CDR3 protein: CASSFGVGEGTGELFF. In DNA form, the CDR3 reads TGTGCCAGCAGTTTTGGGGTGGGAGAAGGAACCGGGGAGCTGTTTTTT.

This chain uses TRBV30 with TRBJ1-5, with TRBD1 identical over 9 bases. Per germline, CDR1 GTSNPN and CDR2 SVGIG (reference sequence). The CDR3 is 13 amino acids. Losses at the gene ends were 2 bases for V and 9 bases for J; bases not matched to a gene: 5. The CDR3 spells CAWSTGGGRPQHF. In nucleotides, the CDR3 is TGTGCCTGGAGTACAGGGGGCGGTCGGCCCCAGCATTTT.

CDR3 sequence (DNA): TGTGCCAGCAGCTTAGATCGGGGAGGGAGGGATGAGCAGTTCTTC. Protein: CASSLDRGGRDEQFF. This chain connects TRBV11-3 to TRBJ2-1, with TRBD2 matching 7 bases. J lost 8 bases, V lost 0 bases, and 7 bases had no gene match. The germline V gene has CDR1 SGHNT and CDR2 YENEEA. CDR3 size: 15 residues.

V gene TRBV5-1 combines with J gene TRBJ2-6, with D perhaps matching TRBD2 (7 bases). Germline CDR1 is SGHRS and CDR2 is YFSETQ. Trimming shortened V by 4 bases and J by 4 bases, and 18 bases separated the two germline ends. The CDR3 covers 17 residues. The CDR3 DNA reads TGCGCCAGCAGCCTGCTTGGGAGGGGGACAGGGGCCAACGTCCTGACTTTC. This encodes CASSLLGRGTGANVLTF.

The CDR3, as DNA: TGTGCCAGCAGCCTGAGGGGGGAGCTGTTTTTT. Its protein product is CASSLRGELFF. The chain couples TRBV5-6 to TRBJ2-2; D remains unclear. V lost 4 bases to trimming and J lost 8 bases, with 6 bases between them. CDR1 and CDR2 (germline): SGHDT, YYEEEE. The CDR3 spans 11 residues.

The V gene is TRBV27, the J gene TRBJ1-1; TRBD1 might be the D (5 bases). The germline V gene has CDR1 MNHEY and CDR2 SMNVEV (reference sequence). V was shortened by 0 bases and J by 1 base, with 12 bases between the two germline ends. This CDR3 has 16 amino acids. In nucleotides, the CDR3 is TGTGCCAGCAGTTTATCGTACGGGGCCAGGAACACTGAAGCTTTCTTT. Translation gives CASSLSYGARNTEAFF.

The chain carries TRBV4-3 and TRBJ2-2; 11 bases match TRBD2. The germline V gene has CDR1 LGHNA and CDR2 YSLEER. The V segment lost 4 bases and the J segment 6 bases; nucleotides outside the gene matches: 7. This CDR3 comprises 16 residues. CDR3 sequence: CASSRTSGRSSGELFF. The CDR3 coding sequence is TGCGCCAGCAGCCGAACTAGCGGGAGAAGCTCCGGGGAGCTGTTTTTT.

The V and J genes are TRBV7-2 and TRBJ1-5; a possible D gene is TRBD1 (5 bases). The germline V and J ends were trimmed by 3 bases and 7 bases, with 10 bases remaining between them. The CDR3 runs to 13 residues. Germline values: CDR1 SGHTA, CDR2 FQGNSA. CDR3 amino acids: CASSFGGSQPQHF. The CDR3 DNA follows: TGTGCCAGCAGCTTTGGGGGATCCCAGCCCCAGCATTTT.

CDR3 nucleotides: TGCGCCAGCAGCCAAGATCTTCAGGGGGGCTATGGCTACACCTTC. Its protein product is CASSQDLQGGYGYTF. The chain uses TRBV4-1 and TRBJ1-2, with 7 bases that match TRBD1. The trim removed 0 bases at V and 4 bases at J, leaving 5 bases unmatched. The CDR3 extends over 15 amino acids. Germline-derived CDR1 and CDR2 are MGHRA and YSYEKL.

The V gene is TRBV19, the J gene TRBJ1-1; no reliable D call. Trimming shortened V by 6 bases and J by 0 bases, and 17 bases separated the two germline ends. The CDR3 consists of 16 residues. Germline assignment: CDR1 LNHDA and CDR2 SQIVND (reference sequence). DNA for the CDR3: TGTGCCAGTAGCACGGACCGACCATTATTGAACACTGAAGCTTTCTTT. This codes for CASSTDRPLLNTEAFF. The entire variable domain, with the rest obtained from reference TRBV19 and TRBJ1-1, is as follows: DGGITQSPKYLFRKEGQNVTLSCEQNLNHDAMYWYRQDPGQGLRLIYYSQIVNDFQKGDIAEGYSVSREKKESFPLTVTSAQKNPTAFYLCASSTDRPLLNTEAFFGQGTRLTVV.

The chain employs TRBV19 and TRBJ1-4; weak D call: TRBD1 (5 bases). Germline CDR1 LNHDA, CDR2 SQIVND (reference sequence). With 7 bases removed from V and 3 bases from J, the gap between germline ends came to 15 bases. This CDR3 region has 15 residues. CDR3 amino acids: CASNIHRGANEKLFF. The CDR3 DNA sequence: TGTGCCAGTAACATACACCGAGGGGCTAATGAAAAACTGTTTTTT.